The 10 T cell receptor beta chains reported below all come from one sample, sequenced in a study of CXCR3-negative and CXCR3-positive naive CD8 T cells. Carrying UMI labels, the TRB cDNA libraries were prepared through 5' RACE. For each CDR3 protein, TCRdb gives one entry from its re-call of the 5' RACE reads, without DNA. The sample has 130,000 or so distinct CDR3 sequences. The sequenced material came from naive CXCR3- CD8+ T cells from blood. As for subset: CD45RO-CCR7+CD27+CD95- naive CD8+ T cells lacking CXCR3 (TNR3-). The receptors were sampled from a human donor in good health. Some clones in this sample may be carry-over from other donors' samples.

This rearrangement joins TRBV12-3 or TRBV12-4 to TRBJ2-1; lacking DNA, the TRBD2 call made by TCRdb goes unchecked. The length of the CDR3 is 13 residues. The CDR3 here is CASRRGRNNEQFF.

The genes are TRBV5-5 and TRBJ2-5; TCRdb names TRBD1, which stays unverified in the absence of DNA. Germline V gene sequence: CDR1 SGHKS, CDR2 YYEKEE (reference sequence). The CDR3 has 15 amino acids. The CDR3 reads CASSWGAGAPETQYF.

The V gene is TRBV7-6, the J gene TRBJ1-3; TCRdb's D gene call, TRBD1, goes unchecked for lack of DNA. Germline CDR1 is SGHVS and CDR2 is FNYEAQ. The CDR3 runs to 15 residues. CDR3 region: CASSILQGAGNTIYF.

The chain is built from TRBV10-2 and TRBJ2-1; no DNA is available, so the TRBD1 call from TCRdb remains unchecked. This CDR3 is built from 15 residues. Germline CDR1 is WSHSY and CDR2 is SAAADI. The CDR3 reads CASVRGDDSQNEQFF.

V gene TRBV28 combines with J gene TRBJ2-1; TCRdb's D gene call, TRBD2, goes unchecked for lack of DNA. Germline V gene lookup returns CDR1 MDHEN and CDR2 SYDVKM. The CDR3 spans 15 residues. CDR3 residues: CASSPRGGVHNEQFF.

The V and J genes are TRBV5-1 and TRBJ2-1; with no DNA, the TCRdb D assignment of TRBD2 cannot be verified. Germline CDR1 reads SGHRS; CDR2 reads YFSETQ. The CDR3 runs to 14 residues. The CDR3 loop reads CASSPGLDYNEQFF.

The CDR3 protein is CSARKAKRTTDTQYF. The chain links TRBV20-1 to TRBJ2-3; the TRBD2 assignment by TCRdb is unverifiable without DNA. CDR1 and CDR2 from the germline V gene are DFQATT and SNEGSKA (reference sequence). CDR3 length: 15 amino acids.

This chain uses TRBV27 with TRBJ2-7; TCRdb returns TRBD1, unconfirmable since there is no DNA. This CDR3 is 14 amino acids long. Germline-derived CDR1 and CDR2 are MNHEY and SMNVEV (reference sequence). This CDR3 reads CASSARTGKNEQYF.

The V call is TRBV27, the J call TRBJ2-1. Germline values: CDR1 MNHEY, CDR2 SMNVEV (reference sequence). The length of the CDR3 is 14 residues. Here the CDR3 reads CASSLIGDYNEQFF.

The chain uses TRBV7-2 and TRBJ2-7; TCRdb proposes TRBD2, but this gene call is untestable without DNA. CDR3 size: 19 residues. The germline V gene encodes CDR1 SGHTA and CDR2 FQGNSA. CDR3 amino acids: CASSLEARTSGRNWYEQYF. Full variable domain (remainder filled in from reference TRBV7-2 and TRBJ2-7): GAGVSQSPSNKVTEKGKDVELRCDPISGHTALYWYRQSLGQGLEFLIYFQGNSAPDKSGLPSDRFSAERTGGSVSTLTIQRTQQEDSAVYLCASSLEARTSGRNWYEQYFGPGTRLTVT.